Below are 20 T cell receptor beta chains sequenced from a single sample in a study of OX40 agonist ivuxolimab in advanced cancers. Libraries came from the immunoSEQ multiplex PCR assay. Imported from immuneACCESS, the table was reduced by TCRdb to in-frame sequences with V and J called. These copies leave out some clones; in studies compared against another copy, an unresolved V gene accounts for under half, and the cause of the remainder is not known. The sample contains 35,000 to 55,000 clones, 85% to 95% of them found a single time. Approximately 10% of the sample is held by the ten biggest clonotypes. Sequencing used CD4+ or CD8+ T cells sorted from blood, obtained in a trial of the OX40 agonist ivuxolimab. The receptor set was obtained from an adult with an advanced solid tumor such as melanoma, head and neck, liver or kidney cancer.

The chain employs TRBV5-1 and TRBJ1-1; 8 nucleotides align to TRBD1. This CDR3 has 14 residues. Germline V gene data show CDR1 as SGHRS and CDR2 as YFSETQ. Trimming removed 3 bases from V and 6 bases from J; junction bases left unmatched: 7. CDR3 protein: CASSSGQGGPEAFF. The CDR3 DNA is TGCGCCAGCAGCTCCGGACAGGGCGGCCCTGAAGCTTTCTTT. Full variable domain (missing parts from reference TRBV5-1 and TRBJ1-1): KAGVTQTPRYLIKTRGQQVTLSCSPISGHRSVSWYQQTPGQGLQFLFEYFSETQRNKGNFPGRFSGRQFSNSRSEMNVSTLELGDSALYLCASSSGQGGPEAFFGQGTRLTVV.

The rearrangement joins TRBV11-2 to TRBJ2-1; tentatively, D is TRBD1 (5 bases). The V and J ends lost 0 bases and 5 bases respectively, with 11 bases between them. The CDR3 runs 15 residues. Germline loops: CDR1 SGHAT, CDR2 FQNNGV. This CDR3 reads CASSLDRADNNEQFF. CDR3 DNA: TGTGCCAGCAGCTTAGATCGGGCGGACAACAATGAGCAGTTCTTC.

CDR3 sequence reads: CASSPGTRDEKLFF. The CDR3 coding sequence is TGCGCCAGCAGCCCCGGGACTCGCGATGAAAAACTGTTTTTT. The rearrangement links TRBV4-3 to TRBJ1-4, with TRBD1 as a possible D gene (5 bases). Germline V lookup: CDR1 LGHNA, CDR2 YSLEER. This CDR3 is 14 amino acids long. The V end lost 4 bases, the J end lost 6 bases, and 12 bases lay between the germline ends.

The CDR3 loop reads CASSESGAASYEQYF. In DNA form, the CDR3 reads TGCGCCAGCAGTGAGTCCGGGGCAGCCTCCTACGAGCAGTACTTC. The gene calls are TRBV10-1 and TRBJ2-7; the D gene could be TRBD1 or TRBD2 (5 bases each). From germline, CDR1 is WNHNN and CDR2 SYGVQD (reference sequence). The CDR3 consists of 15 residues. The V end lost 0 bases, the J end lost 0 bases, and 9 bases lay between the germline ends.

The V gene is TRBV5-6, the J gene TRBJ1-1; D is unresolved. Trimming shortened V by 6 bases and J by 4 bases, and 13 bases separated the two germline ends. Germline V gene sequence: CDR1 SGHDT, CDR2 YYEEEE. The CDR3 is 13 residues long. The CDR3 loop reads CASTSSQATEAFF. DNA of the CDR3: TGTGCCAGCACTTCGAGCCAGGCCACTGAAGCTTTCTTT.

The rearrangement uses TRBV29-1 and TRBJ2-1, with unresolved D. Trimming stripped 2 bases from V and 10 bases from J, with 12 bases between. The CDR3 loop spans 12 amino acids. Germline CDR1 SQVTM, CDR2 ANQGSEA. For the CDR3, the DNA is TGCAGCGTTGAACCCTATCCCGACGAGCAGTTCTTC. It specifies CSVEPYPDEQFF.

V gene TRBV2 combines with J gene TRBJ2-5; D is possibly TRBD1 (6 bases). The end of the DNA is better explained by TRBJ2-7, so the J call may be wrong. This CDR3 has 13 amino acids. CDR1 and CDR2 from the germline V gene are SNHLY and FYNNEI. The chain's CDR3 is CASSYSTGYEQYF. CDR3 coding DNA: TGTGCCAGCAGTTACTCGACAGGATACGAGCAGTACTTC.

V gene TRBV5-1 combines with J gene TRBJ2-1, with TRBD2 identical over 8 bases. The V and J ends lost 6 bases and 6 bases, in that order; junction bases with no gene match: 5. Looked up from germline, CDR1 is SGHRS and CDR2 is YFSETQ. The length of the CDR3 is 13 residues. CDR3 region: CASKREGGNEQFF. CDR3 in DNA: TGCGCCAGCAAACGGGAGGGTGGCAATGAGCAGTTCTTC.

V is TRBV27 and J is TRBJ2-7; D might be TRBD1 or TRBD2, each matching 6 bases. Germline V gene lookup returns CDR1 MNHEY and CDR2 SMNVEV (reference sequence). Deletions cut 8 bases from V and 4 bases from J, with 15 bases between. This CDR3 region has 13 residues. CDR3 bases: TGTGCCAGCTGGGGGGCAGGCAGGTACGAGCAGTACTTC. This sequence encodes CASWGAGRYEQYF.

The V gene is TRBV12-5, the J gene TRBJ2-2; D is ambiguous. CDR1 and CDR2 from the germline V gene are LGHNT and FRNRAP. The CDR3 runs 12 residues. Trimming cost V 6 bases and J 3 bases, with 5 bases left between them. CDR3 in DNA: TGTGCTAGTGGCCCTTACACCGGGGAGCTGTTTTTT. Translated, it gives CASGPYTGELFF. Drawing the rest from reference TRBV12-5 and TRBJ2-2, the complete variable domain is DARVTQTPRHKVTEMGQEVTMRCQPILGHNTVFWYRQTMMQGLELLAYFRNRAPLDDSGMPKDRFSAEMPDATLATLKIQPSEPRDSAVYFCASGPYTGELFFGEGSRLTVL.

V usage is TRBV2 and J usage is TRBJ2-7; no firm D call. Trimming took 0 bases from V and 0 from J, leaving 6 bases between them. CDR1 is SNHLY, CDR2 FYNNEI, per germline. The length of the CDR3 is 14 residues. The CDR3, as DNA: TGTGCCAGCAGTGAAGCGGGGTCCTCCTACGAGCAGTACTTC. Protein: CASSEAGSSYEQYF.

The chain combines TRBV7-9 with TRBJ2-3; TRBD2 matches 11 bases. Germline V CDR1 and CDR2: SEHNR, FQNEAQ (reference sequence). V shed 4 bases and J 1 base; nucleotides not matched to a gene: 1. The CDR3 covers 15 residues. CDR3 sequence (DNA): TGTGCCAGCAGCTCGACTAGCGGGGGCACAGATACGCAGTATTTT. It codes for CASSSTSGGTDTQYF.

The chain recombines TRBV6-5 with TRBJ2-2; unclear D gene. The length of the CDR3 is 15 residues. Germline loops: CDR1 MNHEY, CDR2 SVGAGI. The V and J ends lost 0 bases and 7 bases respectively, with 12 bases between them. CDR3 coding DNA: TGTGCCAGCAGTTACTCGAGCCTCCCCAGCGGGGAGCTGTTTTTT. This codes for CASSYSSLPSGELFF.

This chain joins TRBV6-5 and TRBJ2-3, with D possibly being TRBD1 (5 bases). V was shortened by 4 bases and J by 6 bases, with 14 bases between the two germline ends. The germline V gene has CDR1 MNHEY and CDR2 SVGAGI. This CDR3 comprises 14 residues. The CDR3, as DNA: TGTGCCAGCAGTTCAACAGGAACCTGGGATACGCAGTATTTT. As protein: CASSSTGTWDTQYF.

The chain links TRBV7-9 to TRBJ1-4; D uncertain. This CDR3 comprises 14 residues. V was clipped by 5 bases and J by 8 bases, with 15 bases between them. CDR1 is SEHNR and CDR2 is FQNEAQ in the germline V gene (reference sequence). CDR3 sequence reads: CASSPRLLGEKLFF. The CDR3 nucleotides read TGTGCCAGCAGCCCACGGCTTCTGGGGGAAAAACTGTTTTTT.

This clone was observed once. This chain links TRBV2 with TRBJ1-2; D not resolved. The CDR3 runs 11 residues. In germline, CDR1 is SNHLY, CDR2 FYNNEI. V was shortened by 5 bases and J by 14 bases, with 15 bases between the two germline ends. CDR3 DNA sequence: TGTGCCAGCAGTCGGACGGGCTCTAAGACCTTC. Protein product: CASSRTGSKTF.

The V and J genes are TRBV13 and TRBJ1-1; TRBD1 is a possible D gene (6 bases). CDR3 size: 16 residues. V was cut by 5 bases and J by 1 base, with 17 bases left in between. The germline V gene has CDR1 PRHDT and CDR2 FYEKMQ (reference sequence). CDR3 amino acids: CASSRPKRTENTEAFF. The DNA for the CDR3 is TGTGCCAGCAGCCGTCCCAAAAGGACAGAGAACACTGAAGCTTTCTTT.

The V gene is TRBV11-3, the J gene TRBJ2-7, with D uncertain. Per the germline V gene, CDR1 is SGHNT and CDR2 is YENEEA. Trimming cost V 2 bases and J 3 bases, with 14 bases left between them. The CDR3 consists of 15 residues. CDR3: CASSLLAGRGYEQYF. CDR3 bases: TGTGCCAGCAGCTTATTAGCAGGTCGAGGCTACGAGCAGTACTTC.

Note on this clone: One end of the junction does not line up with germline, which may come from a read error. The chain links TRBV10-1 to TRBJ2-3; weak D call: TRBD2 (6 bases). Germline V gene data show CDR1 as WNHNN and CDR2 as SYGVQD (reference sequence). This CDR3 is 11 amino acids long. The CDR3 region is CTRRGTDTQYF. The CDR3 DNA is TGCACCAGGAGGGGCACAGATACGCAGTATTTT.

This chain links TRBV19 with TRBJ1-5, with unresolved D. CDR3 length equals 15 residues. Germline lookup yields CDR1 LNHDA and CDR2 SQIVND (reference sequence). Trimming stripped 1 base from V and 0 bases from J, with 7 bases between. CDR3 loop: CASSIGHNSNQPQHF. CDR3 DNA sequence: TGTGCCAGTAGTATAGGACACAATAGCAATCAGCCCCAGCATTTT.